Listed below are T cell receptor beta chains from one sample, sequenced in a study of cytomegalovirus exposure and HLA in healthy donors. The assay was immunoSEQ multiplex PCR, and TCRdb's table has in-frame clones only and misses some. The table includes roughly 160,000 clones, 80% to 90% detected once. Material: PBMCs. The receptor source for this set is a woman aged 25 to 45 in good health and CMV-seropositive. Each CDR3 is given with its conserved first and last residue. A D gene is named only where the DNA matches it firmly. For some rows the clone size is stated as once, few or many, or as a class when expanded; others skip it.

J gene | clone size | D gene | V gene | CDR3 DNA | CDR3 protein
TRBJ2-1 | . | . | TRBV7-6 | TGTGCCAGCAGCTTAGCTTCAGCCCCCTACAGTGAGCAGTTCTTC | CASSLASAPYSEQFF
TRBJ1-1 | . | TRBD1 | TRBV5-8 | TGTGCCAGCAGCTTGGCAGGGACAGGGGGGGACACTGAAGCTTTCTTT | CASSLAGTGGDTEAFF
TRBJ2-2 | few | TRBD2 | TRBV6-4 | TGTGCCAGCAGTGACTTTGGGACTAGAAGTTCCGGGGAGCTGTTTTTT | CASSDFGTRSSGELFF
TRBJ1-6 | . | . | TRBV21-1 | TGTGCCAGCAGCGGCTCAGGGCAATCACCCCTCCACTTT | CASSGSGQSPLHF
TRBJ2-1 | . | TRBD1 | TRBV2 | TGTGCCAGCAGTCATACCCAGGGGGCGCCTAATGAGCAGTTCTTC | CASSHTQGAPNEQFF
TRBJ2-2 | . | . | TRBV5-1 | TGCGCCAGCAGCTTTTATCCTAGCGCCACCACCGGGGAGCTGTTTTTT | CASSFYPSATTGELFF
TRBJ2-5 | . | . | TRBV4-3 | TGCGCCAGCAGGGGACTTGGGGATCGGACCCAGTACTTC | CASRGLGDRTQYF
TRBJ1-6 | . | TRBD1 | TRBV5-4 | TGTGCCAGCAGCTTGACCGGGACAGGGGGTTGGGATTCACCCCTCCACTTT | CASSLTGTGGWDSPLHF
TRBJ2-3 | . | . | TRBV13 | TGTGCCAGCAGCTTAATTGGTGAGCGCCCGGGAGATACGCAGTATTTT | CASSLIGERPGDTQYF
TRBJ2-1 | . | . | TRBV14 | TGTGCCAGCAGCCATGCCTTGACAGGTCCCTCCTACAATGAGCAGTTCTTC | CASSHALTGPSYNEQFF
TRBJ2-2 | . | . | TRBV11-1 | TGTGCCAGCAGCCCCAGGGTAGCGGCTTTCACCGGGGAGCTGTTTTTT | CASSPRVAAFTGELFF
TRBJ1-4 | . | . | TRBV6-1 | TGTGCCAGCAGTGGGCGGGGATTTAATGAAAAACTGTTTTTT | CASSGRGFNEKLFF
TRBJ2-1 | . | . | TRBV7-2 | TGTGCCAGCAGCTTAGGGGGCTACTCCTACAATGAGCAGTTCTTC | CASSLGGYSYNEQFF
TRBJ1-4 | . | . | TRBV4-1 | TGCGCCAGCAAGAAGGCCGGAGGCGGAAAACTGTTTTTT | CASKKAGGGKLFF
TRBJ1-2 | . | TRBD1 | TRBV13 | TGTGCCAGCAGCTTAGTCGCGCGGGCAGGGGGCGCGCCTAACTATGGCTACACCTTC | CASSLVARAGGAPNYGYTF
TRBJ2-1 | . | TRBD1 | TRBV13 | TGTGCCAGCAGCCTAGGACAGGGTCCGGTGAATGAGCAGTTCTTC | CASSLGQGPVNEQFF
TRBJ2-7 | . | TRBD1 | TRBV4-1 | TGCGCCAGCAGACTCGCCGGGACAGGACCCTACGAGCAGTACTTC | CASRLAGTGPYEQYF
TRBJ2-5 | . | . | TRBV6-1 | TGTGCCAGCAGTGAATCCCCCGCCGGGGTGCAAGAGACCCAGTACTTC | CASSESPAGVQETQYF